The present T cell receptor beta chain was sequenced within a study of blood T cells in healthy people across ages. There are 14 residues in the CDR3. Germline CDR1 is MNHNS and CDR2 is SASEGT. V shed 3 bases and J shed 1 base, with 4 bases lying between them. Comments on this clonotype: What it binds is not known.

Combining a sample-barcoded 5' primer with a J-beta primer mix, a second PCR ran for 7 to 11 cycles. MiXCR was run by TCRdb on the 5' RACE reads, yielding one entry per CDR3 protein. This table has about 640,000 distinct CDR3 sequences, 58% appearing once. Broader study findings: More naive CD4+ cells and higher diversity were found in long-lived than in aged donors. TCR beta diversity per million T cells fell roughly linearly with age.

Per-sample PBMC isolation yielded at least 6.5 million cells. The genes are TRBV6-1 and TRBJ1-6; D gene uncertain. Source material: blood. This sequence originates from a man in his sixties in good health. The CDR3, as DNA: TGTGCCAGCAGTGACCATTCCTATAATTCACCCCTCCACTTT. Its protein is CASSDHSYNSPLHF.